This T cell receptor beta chain originates from a study of blood T cells in healthy people across ages. Findings of the study overall: Fewer expanded clones and more diversity marked long-lived versus aged donors. Age showed a roughly linear inverse relationship with TCR beta diversity per million T cells.

A word on this clonotype: Its specificity is not known.

All donors came from Russia, were Caucasian and healthy, and spanned ages roughly 6 to 100. With a J-beta primer mix and a sample-barcoded 5' primer, a second PCR ran about 7 to 12 cycles. Each cDNA molecule received a tag from a template-switch adaptor that had 12 random nucleotides. TCRdb recomputed calls from the 5' RACE reads with MiXCR, one row per CDR3 protein. The table has 1.5 million to 2 million distinct CDR3 sequences, about 28% seen once. The clonotype was recovered from a woman aged 25 to 39 in good health. The source material was blood.

As DNA, the CDR3 is TGTGCCAGCTCCCTTTACAGGGGGTTACCAGCCATTCAGTACTTC. It is translated as CASSLYRGLPAIQYF. The chain combines TRBV18 with TRBJ2-4, with 8 bases aligning to TRBD1. Per germline, CDR1 KGHSH and CDR2 LQKENI. The CDR3 runs 15 residues. The trim removed 6 bases at V and 9 bases at J, leaving 13 bases unmatched.